The entry below gives a single TCR beta chain sequence along with its context. This sample was included in a study of blood T cell repertoires in COVID-19. Study-wide context: Acute and convalescent COVID-19 specimens originated in the United States, Italy and Spain. The analysed material was cDNA or gDNA that came from T cells, B-cell-depleted T cells, or PBMCs.

This CDR3 is built from 20 residues. Per the germline V gene, CDR1 is SGHRS and CDR2 is YFSETQ. J gave up 2 bases and V 1 base, and 19 bases lay outside the gene matches. Per the original data handling: The authors estimated nucleated cell counts from reference gene primer amplification. Produced via immunoSEQ multiplex PCR; TCRdb's table is partial and in-frame only. That table supplies the V and J calls and clone size; D and trimming were determined from the DNA. The table has 250,000 to 350,000 clones, approximately 91% seen once. The source is a woman aged 60 to 75 with acute or convalescent COVID-19. Sequenced input: peripheral blood. This chain links TRBV5-1 with TRBJ2-3; 7 bases fit TRBD2. CDR3 residues: CASSLQGGGAPTIITDTQYF. The CDR3 DNA is TGCGCCAGCAGCTTGCAGGGCGGGGGAGCCCCCACTATAATCACAGATACGCAGTATTTT.